This TCR beta chain was captured in a study of blood T cell repertoires in COVID-19. Across the whole study: Acute-phase and convalescent COVID-19 samples originated in the United States, Italy and Spain.

The method was immunoSEQ multiplex PCR; TCRdb's version includes in-frame clones alone and lacks a portion of them. The sample contains about 300,000 clones, roughly 80% of which appear only once. After removal of 8 bases from V and 9 bases from J, the junction contained 17 bases not matched to a gene. Germline loops: CDR1 KGHSH, CDR2 LQKENI. The CDR3 has 17 residues. Seattle patients were enrolled during active infection and followed longitudinally. Source material: peripheral blood. The receptor was isolated from a human donor with COVID-19, enrolled during active disease. The donor label of this sample is uncertain. The chain joins TRBV18 to TRBJ1-6, with 9 positions matching TRBD1. CDR3 sequence reads: CASTGMLPGQGISPLHF. CDR3 in DNA: TGTGCCAGCACTGGTATGCTACCGGGACAGGGCATTTCACCCCTCCACTTT.